This is a list of T cell receptor beta chains from one sample in a study of shared clonotypes between healthy human individuals. Profiled with immunoSEQ multiplex PCR; TCRdb holds only in-frame clones, not every one. The sample records 2,100,000 or so clones, about 94% being singletons. The sample was naive CD4+ T cells sorted from blood. The receptors originated from a man younger than 30 in good health. Both conserved end residues are part of each CDR3. Each record gives: D gene, J gene, V gene, CDR3 protein. D genes are given only for firm matches.

D gene: TRBD2; J gene: TRBJ2-7; V gene: TRBV4-1; CDR3 protein: CASSPNRASGGRGSSYEQYF
D gene: NA; J gene: TRBJ1-2; V gene: TRBV10-3; CDR3 protein: CAINNLDRPKGGYTF
D gene: NA; J gene: TRBJ2-3; V gene: TRBV19; CDR3 protein: CASSVPSGLSTDTQYF
D gene: TRBD2; J gene: TRBJ2-3; V gene: TRBV7-2; CDR3 protein: CASSLVAGTSGPTDTQYF
D gene: NA; J gene: TRBJ2-7; V gene: TRBV19; CDR3 protein: CASSIRPSTYEQYF
D gene: NA; J gene: TRBJ1-5; V gene: TRBV6-6; CDR3 protein: CASSYSILPNQPQHF
D gene: NA; J gene: TRBJ2-5; V gene: TRBV18; CDR3 protein: CASSPRKAGQETQYF
D gene: TRBD2; J gene: TRBJ2-1; V gene: TRBV6-1; CDR3 protein: CASSVRTSGSSYNEQFF
D gene: TRBD1; J gene: TRBJ1-1; V gene: TRBV2; CDR3 protein: CASSDRGMTEAFF
D gene: NA; J gene: TRBJ2-7; V gene: TRBV5-6; CDR3 protein: CASSFGVGNYEQYF
D gene: NA; J gene: TRBJ1-5; V gene: TRBV19; CDR3 protein: CASSLSDYSNQPQHF
D gene: NA; J gene: TRBJ2-1; V gene: TRBV7-6; CDR3 protein: CASSLYGGSNEQFF
D gene: TRBD1; J gene: TRBJ1-6; V gene: TRBV25-1; CDR3 protein: CATQDRARLSPLHF
D gene: NA; J gene: TRBJ1-6; V gene: TRBV10-3; CDR3 protein: CAISDGGFNSPLHF
D gene: TRBD2; J gene: TRBJ2-7; V gene: TRBV18; CDR3 protein: CASSPLGRVDYEQYF
D gene: NA; J gene: TRBJ2-3; V gene: TRBV6-5; CDR3 protein: CASIAPSTDTQYF
D gene: NA; J gene: TRBJ2-5; V gene: TRBV28; CDR3 protein: CASSLYREETQYF
D gene: NA; J gene: TRBJ2-3; V gene: TRBV7-2; CDR3 protein: CASSLATGRLSLDTQYF
D gene: NA; J gene: TRBJ1-5; V gene: TRBV7-2; CDR3 protein: CASRGGPNQPQHF
D gene: TRBD1; J gene: TRBJ2-7; V gene: TRBV11-2; CDR3 protein: CASSSDRGSYEQYF
D gene: NA; J gene: TRBJ2-2; V gene: TRBV6-5; CDR3 protein: CASSYTGTNTGELFF
D gene: NA; J gene: TRBJ1-2; V gene: TRBV5-1; CDR3 protein: CASSPGAGSNGYTF